What follows is one T cell receptor (beta chain) and its context. Its matching antigen is unknown. Time point indicated: neoterminal ileum biopsy at postoperative endoscopy, about 6 months after surgery. The record originates from a study of T cell repertoires in ileal Crohn's disease. General study results and limits: Clonality above 26.8% at surgery always came with endoscopic recurrence. Postoperative endoscopy occurred within one year, median roughly 7.1 months.

Each sample's TCRB immunosequencing used roughly 500 nanograms of biopsy DNA. Using immunoSEQ multiplex PCR, the repertoire was profiled, and TCRdb retains in-frame clones only, with some absent. The sample lists about 13,000 clones, 80% to 90% occurring once. Sequenced material: ileal tissue. The TCR originated in an adult with Crohn's disease.

DNA of the CDR3: TGTGCCAGCAGCGCCAGCCTCGGGACAGGCCCCAATTCACCCCTCCACTTT. It is translated as CASSASLGTGPNSPLHF. The rearrangement joins TRBV9 to TRBJ1-6; 8 positions agree with TRBD1. Germline trimming cut 3 bases from V and 7 bases from J; bases unmatched to any gene: 12. The CDR3 totals 17 residues. Germline assignment: CDR1 SGDLS and CDR2 YYNGEE.